Listed below are T cell receptor beta chains from one sample, sequenced in a study of T cell responses to AZD1222 COVID-19 vaccine. Clones were sequenced by immunoSEQ multiplex PCR, and TCRdb holds only the in-frame ones, with some missing. The repertoire includes fewer than 150,000 clones, 93% of them detected once, and about 1% sits in the top ten. This material consisted of peripheral blood, taken on day 0 of AZD1222 vaccination. These receptors all stem from an adult in good health. Both conserved end residues are part of each CDR3. D genes are given only for firm matches. Where a row states a size, it is once, few, many or the class of an expanded clone; other rows omit it.

d_gene,v_gene,abundance,j_gene,CDR3aa,CDR3nt
NA,TRBV4-1,NA,TRBJ1-6,CASSQSQGIRSPLHF,TGCGCCAGCAGCCAATCTCAGGGTATTCGATCACCCCTCCACTTT
TRBD1,TRBV7-8,NA,TRBJ2-7,CASSLRTGITAEQYF,TGTGCCAGCAGCTTAAGGACAGGGATTACAGCCGAGCAGTACTTC
NA,TRBV2,NA,TRBJ1-2,CASSRADYGYTF,TGTGCCAGCAGTAGAGCGGACTATGGCTACACCTTC
NA,TRBV25-1,NA,TRBJ1-5,CASSEEGFNQPQHF,TGTGCCAGCAGTGAGGAGGGTTTCAATCAGCCCCAGCATTTT
NA,TRBV21-1,NA,TRBJ2-7,CASSTSGPYEQYF,TGTGCCAGCAGCACGAGCGGGCCCTACGAGCAGTACTTC
NA,TRBV2,NA,TRBJ1-4,CASTPEATNEKLFF,TGTGCCAGCACCCCTGAGGCAACTAATGAAAAACTGTTTTTT
NA,TRBV9,NA,TRBJ1-6,CASNSRGQVNNSPLHF,TGTGCCAGCAACTCCCGGGGGCAGGTTAATAATTCACCCCTCCACTTT
NA,TRBV2,once,TRBJ1-3,CASTRGPASGNTIYF,TGTGCCAGCACCAGGGGCCCCGCCTCTGGAAACACCATATATTTT
NA,TRBV4-1,NA,TRBJ1-2,CASSQYGQKIYGYTF,TGCGCCAGCAGCCAATATGGACAGAAAATCTATGGCTACACCTTC
NA,TRBV3-1/TRBV3-2,NA,TRBJ1-3,CASSRIQGIRNTIYF,TGTGCCAGCAGCCGCATACAGGGAATCCGAAACACCATATATTTT
NA,TRBV11-2,NA,TRBJ2-7,CASSPRGSEDEQYF,TGTGCCAGCAGCCCCCGGGGTAGCGAGGACGAGCAGTACTTC
NA,TRBV12-3/TRBV12-4,NA,TRBJ1-5,CASSSLTQPQHF,TGTGCCAGCAGTTCCCTGACTCAGCCCCAGCATTTT
TRBD1,TRBV30,NA,TRBJ1-1,CAGYRGWTEAFF,TGTGCCGGTTACAGGGGGTGGACTGAAGCTTTCTTT
NA,TRBV6-5,NA,TRBJ1-1,CASSYSGNSNTEAFF,TGTGCCAGCAGTTACTCGGGGAACAGTAATACTGAAGCTTTCTTT